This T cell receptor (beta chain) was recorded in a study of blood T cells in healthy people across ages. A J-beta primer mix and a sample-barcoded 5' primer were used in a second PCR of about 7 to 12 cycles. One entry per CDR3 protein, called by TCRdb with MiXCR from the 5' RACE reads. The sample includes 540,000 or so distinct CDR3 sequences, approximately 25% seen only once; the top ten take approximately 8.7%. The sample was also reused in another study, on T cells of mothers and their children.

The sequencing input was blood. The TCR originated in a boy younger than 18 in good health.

This chain's CDR3 is CSATRTINQPQHF. In DNA, the CDR3 is TGCAGTGCTACTAGGACTATCAATCAGCCCCAGCATTTT. V is TRBV20-1 and J is TRBJ1-5, with no clear D. The CDR3 totals 13 residues. Trimming removed 4 bases at V and 3 bases at J, with 10 bases between. Per germline, CDR1 DFQATT and CDR2 SNEGSKA (reference sequence).